A single sample is the source of the 11 T cell receptor beta chains below, sequenced in a study of tumor and adjacent non-tumor tissue in lung cancer. Three rounds of nested PCR, following a modified ARM-PCR protocol, produced the TCRbeta library. TCRdb redid the calling of the multiplex PCR reads with MiXCR, one entry per CDR3 protein. The sample shows 60,000 to 85,000 distinct CDR3 sequences, approximately 73% of them seen only once. No cell sorting was done before RNA was extracted from the tissue. The sample consisted of lung tumor tissue. All receptors come from a man aged 60 to 69 with non-small cell lung cancer.

Concerning this clonotype: The CDR3 does not close with the conserved phenylalanine or tryptophan, likely indicating a read error. This chain uses TRBV12-3 or TRBV12-4 with TRBJ2-1, with 8 bases matching TRBD2. This CDR3 is 16 amino acids long. Written as DNA, the CDR3 is TGTGCCAGCACCTCCAGCGGGAGTGGCTCCTACATTGAGCAGTTCCTC. Its translation: CASTSSGSGSYIEQFL.

The rearrangement links TRBV7-8 to TRBJ2-1; D possibly matches TRBD1 or TRBD2 (5 bases each). This CDR3 is built from 14 residues. Between the trimmed V and J ends, which lost 8 bases and 4 bases, there was a span of 15 bases. Germline assignment: CDR1 SGHVS and CDR2 FQNEAQ. The CDR3 coding sequence is TGTGCCAGCTTCACCGGGGCTAGTTACAATGAGCAGTTCTTC. It codes for CASFTGASYNEQFF.

On this clonotype: Its ends do not fully match the called genes, so a read error is possible. The rearrangement links TRBV10-3 to TRBJ2-3; TRBD2 matches at 10 bases. Germline V gene sequence: CDR1 ENHRY, CDR2 SYGVKD. This CDR3 is 15 amino acids long. CDR3 protein: CAISKASGSRDTRYF. DNA for the CDR3: TGTGCCATTAGTAAGGCTAGCGGGAGTCGAGATACGCGGTATTTT.

V gene TRBV29-1 combines with J gene TRBJ2-6; a weak D match, TRBD2 (6 bases). Germline CDR1 is SQVTM and CDR2 is ANQGSEA. V was clipped by 6 bases and J by 8 bases, with 20 bases between them. This CDR3 region has 15 residues. CDR3 bases: TGCAGCGTGGCGGGGTTAGATGCTTGGACCAACGTCCTGACTTTC. As protein: CSVAGLDAWTNVLTF.

Comment on this clonotype: One junction end does not reproduce the germline sequence, and a read error may be involved. The rearrangement uses TRBV29-1 and TRBJ2-7; 8 nucleotides match TRBD1. This CDR3 contains 14 residues. Per the germline V gene, CDR1 is SQVTM and CDR2 is ANQGSEA. DNA of the CDR3: TGCGACGTTGTTGGGACAGGAGGCTTGTACGGGCAGTACTTC. Protein: CDVVGTGGLYGQYF.

Regarding this clonotype: The junction and the germline gene differ at one end; a read error may be behind it. The chain is built from TRBV29-1 and TRBJ1-1; 7 nucleotides match TRBD1. The germline V gene has CDR1 SQVTM and CDR2 ANQGSEA. The CDR3 is 13 residues long. The CDR3: CSTSAGGDSEVFF. In DNA form, the CDR3 reads TGCAGCACCTCGGCAGGGGGGGACAGTGAAGTTTTCTTT.

With regard to this clonotype: This CDR3 is missing its conserved last phenylalanine or tryptophan, likely due to a read error. V usage is TRBV29-1 and J usage is TRBJ2-7, with D perhaps matching TRBD1 (5 bases). The germline V and J ends were trimmed by 4 bases and 0 bases, with 10 bases remaining between them. CDR1 is SQVTM and CDR2 is ANQGSEA in the germline V gene. This CDR3 region has 13 residues. This chain's CDR3 is CSVVRDSSYEQYH. In DNA form, the CDR3 reads TGCAGCGTTGTGCGTGACAGCTCCTACGAGCAGTACCAC.

About this clonotype itself: An end of the junction differs from the germline gene, which may be a read error. The chain is built from TRBV11-1 and TRBJ2-1; 9 bases are shared with TRBD2. The CDR3 has 15 residues. Germline CDR1 SGHAT, CDR2 FQDESV (reference sequence). This CDR3 is CTSRYLAGTYNEQFF. For the CDR3, the DNA is TGTACCAGCAGATACCTAGCGGGAACCTACAATGAGCAGTTCTTC.

The chain has TRBV6-5 and TRBJ2-5; D might be TRBD1 or TRBD2, each matching 5 bases. This CDR3 region has 13 residues. The germline V gene encodes CDR1 MNHEY and CDR2 SVGAGI. The V and J ends lost 8 bases and 8 bases respectively, with 18 bases between them. The CDR3 bases are TGTGCCAGCTCCTGGGACGTGATGGAAACCCAGTACTTC. Amino acid sequence: CASSWDVMETQYF.

Turning to this clonotype: A read error may produce the germline difference seen at one junction end. The rearrangement uses TRBV14 and TRBJ1-5; D ambiguous. This CDR3 has 13 residues. Per the germline V gene, CDR1 is SGHDN and CDR2 is FVKESK. DNA for the CDR3: TGTACCAGCAGCCAAGCGGGCAATCAGCCCCAGAATTTT. Encoded protein: CTSSQAGNQPQNF.

Concerning this clonotype itself: This may be a read error: a much more frequent sequence differs by one nucleotide. The chain joins TRBV25-1 to TRBJ2-3, with D possibly called TRBD1 or TRBD2 (6 bases each). From germline, CDR1 is MGHDK and CDR2 SYGVNS. The length of the CDR3 is 13 residues. In DNA form, the CDR3 reads TGTGCCAGGAGTGAATCGGGGGCCTATACGCAGTATTTT. It codes for CARSESGAYTQYF. Variable domain in full (rest from reference TRBV25-1 and TRBJ2-3): EADIYQTPRYLVIGTGKKITLECSQTMGHDKMYWYQQDPGMELHLIHYSYGVNSTEKGDLSSESTVSRIRTEHFPLTLESARPSHTSQYLCARSESGAYTQYFGPGTRLTVL.